This T cell receptor beta chain was sequenced for a study of blood T cell repertoires in COVID-19 (dated by TCRdb to the early 2020s). Study-level background: Samples covering the acute and convalescent phases of COVID-19 were provided by collaborators in the United States, Italy and Spain. The dataset comprised deeply sampled blood TCRbeta repertoires from subjects exposed to, actively infected with, or recovered from COVID-19. Samples were obtained from the ongoing ImmuneRACE study (first 160 participants) and from over 1,000 subjects provided by 6 global collaborators. Where available, HLA class I and class II types were obtained from metadata supplied by the sample provider rather than from assay-based typing. Nearly every sample came with metadata listing a de-identified subject ID, COVID-19 status, age in years and sex. The repertoires were released in a freely available public database intended as a resource for research on the immune response to SARS-CoV-2. The material from the prospective study consisted of cDNA or gDNA derived from T cells, B-cell-depleted T cells, or PBMCs. Overall study outcomes, separate from this receptor: The amount of clinical and demographic metadata varied by source and participant and was provided uncurated.

According to the germline V gene, CDR1 reads SGHVS and CDR2 reads FQNEAQ. The CDR3 goes from the cysteine to the phenylalanine over 17 residues. Just the 51-base CDR3 DNA is kept, in frame starting at base 1. Trimming accounts for 5 bases at V and 1 base at J, while the number of junction bases matched to no gene is 12. As regards this clone: Its recognized antigen is unknown. Base-call qualities are not available, and no considerably larger clone is one nucleotide away.

The collaborating institutions used their own protocols to collect whole blood in K2EDTA tubes. Collaborator samples were shipped for TCRbeta analysis as frozen whole blood, isolated PBMCs, or DNA extracted from either sample type. TCRbeta CDR3 regions were amplified from genomic DNA by means of the immunoSEQ Assay, a bias-controlled multiplex PCR. Turning to the authors' computational methods: The number of nucleated cells in each sample was estimated by amplification of reference gene primers within the assay. To quantify the absolute abundance of each unique TCRbeta CDR3 rearrangement, sequence reads were collapsed and filtered. Productive Simpson clonality was computed per sample as the square root of Simpson's diversity index over productive rearrangements. TCRdb mirrors the immuneACCESS table, restricted to in-frame sequences. Some clones are absent from its copies; in checked studies, under half trace to an unresolved V gene, and the reason for the others is unknown. That table gives V, J and clone size, and the DNA gave D and trimming. Here the sample has roughly 120,000 clones; around 80% occur a single time. The ten largest account for under 2.5% of the sample.

The chain links TRBV7-8 with TRBJ1-1; the junction holds 8 bases that match TRBD1. Sequencing was carried out using peripheral blood. The sequence was collected from a man between 65 and 85 years old with acute or convalescent COVID-19. The CDR3 is CASSPRDRRSPNTEAFF. In nucleotides, the sequence is TGTGCCAGCAGCCCCCGGGACAGGAGGTCGCCGAACACTGAAGCTTTCTTT.